This is a list of T cell receptor beta chains from one sample in a study of T cells in Graves' hyperthyroidism and ophthalmopathy. TCRdb recomputed calls from the multiplex PCR reads with MiXCR, one row per CDR3 protein. The sample includes about 570,000 distinct CDR3 sequences, around 42% of them seen just once. Sequenced sample: peripheral blood or thyroid tissue (not recorded which). The receptors shown here come from an adult woman with Graves' disease, either hyperthyroidism or ophthalmopathy (not recorded which). CDR3s include the opening cysteine and the closing phenylalanine or tryptophan. D genes are given only for firm matches. A clone size is listed for some rows: how often the clone was seen (once, few, many), or a class if it is expanded.

abundance,j_gene,v_gene,d_gene,CDR3aa,CDR3nt
many,TRBJ1-5,TRBV6-2/TRBV6-3,.,CASSYNRVLDQPQHF,TGTGCCAGCAGTTACAACAGGGTTCTCGATCAGCCCCAGCATTTT
few,TRBJ2-7,TRBV29-1,TRBD1,CSVDRTGVGYEQYF,TGCAGCGTTGATAGGACAGGAGTGGGCTACGAGCAGTACTTC
.,TRBJ2-2,TRBV20-1,TRBD2,CSARDFGRVGELFF,TGCAGTGCTAGAGATTTCGGGAGGGTCGGGGAGCTGTTTTTT
many,TRBJ1-6,TRBV28,.,CASSFARINSPLHF,TGTGCCAGCAGTTTTGCTAGAATAAATTCACCCCTCCACTTT
many,TRBJ1-5,TRBV7-3,.,CASPRGANQPQHF,TGTGCCAGCCCAAGGGGTGCCAATCAGCCCCAGCATTTT
many,TRBJ1-2,TRBV29-1,.,CSARRGNYGYTF,TGCAGCGCCCGGCGGGGTAACTATGGCTACACCTTC
few,TRBJ2-5,TRBV5-4,TRBD2,CASSYTSAETQYF,TGTGCCAGCAGCTATACTAGCGCCGAGACCCAGTACTTC
.,TRBJ2-5,TRBV11-2,.,CASTLRDQETQYF,TGTGCCAGCACCCTAAGGGACCAAGAGACCCAGTACTTC
few,TRBJ1-5,TRBV19,.,CASSSGQKNQPQHF,TGTGCCAGTAGTTCGGGGCAGAAGAATCAGCCCCAGCATTTT
.,TRBJ1-5,TRBV12-3/TRBV12-4,.,CASSEGGSVHF,TGTGCCAGCAGTGAAGGAGGTTCCGTACATTTT
few,TRBJ2-5,TRBV10-3,TRBD1,CAISGEQGMMETQYF,TGTGCCATCAGTGGAGAACAGGGGATGATGGAGACCCAGTACTTC
many,TRBJ1-4,TRBV6-1,TRBD1,CASSRDRASNEKLFF,TGTGCCAGCAGCCGAGACAGGGCGAGTAATGAAAAACTGTTTTTT
many,TRBJ1-1,TRBV5-6,.,CASSLPGRAEAFF,TGTGCCAGCAGCTTGCCAGGGAGAGCTGAAGCTTTCTTT
.,TRBJ1-5,TRBV2,.,CASSEWVGAQETQHF,TGTGCCAGCAGTGAATGGGTGGGGGCCCAAGAGACCCAGCATTTT
.,TRBJ1-1,TRBV20-1,.,CNPLVAERGNTEAFF,TGCAACCCACTGGTGGCGGAGCGGGGGAACACTGAAGCTTTCTTT
few,TRBJ2-7,TRBV28,TRBD2,CASSFAGLAGSQQYF,TGTGCCAGCAGTTTCGCTGGACTAGCGGGATCCCAGCAGTACTTC
.,TRBJ2-1,TRBV7-6,.,CASSLAGSLNEQFF,TGTGCCAGCAGCTTAGCGGGGAGTCTTAATGAGCAGTTCTTC
many,TRBJ2-5,TRBV6-6,.,CASSPSTEEETQYF,TGTGCCAGCAGTCCTTCGACCGAAGAAGAGACCCAGTACTTC
.,TRBJ1-1,TRBV4-2,TRBD1,CASSPPGQPAEAFF,TGTGCCAGCAGCCCACCGGGACAGCCAGCTGAAGCTTTCTTT
few,TRBJ2-2,TRBV29-1,.,CSFRVGGATGELFF,TGCAGCTTCCGGGTTGGAGGGGCCACCGGGGAGCTGTTTTTT
few,TRBJ1-4,TRBV30,.,CAWRAKENEKLFF,TGTGCCTGGAGGGCGAAAGAAAATGAAAAACTGTTTTTT
few,TRBJ2-6,TRBV19,TRBD1,CASSIPDRGYSGANVLTF,TGTGCCAGTAGTATCCCGGACAGGGGGTACTCTGGGGCCAACGTCCTGACTTTC
.,TRBJ2-7,TRBV29-1,.,CSVEWAYEQYF,TGCAGCGTTGAATGGGCCTACGAGCAGTACTTC
.,TRBJ1-1,TRBV15,.,CATSRDLGTMNTEAFF,TGTGCCACCAGCAGAGATCTTGGGACCATGAACACTGAAGCTTTCTTT
.,TRBJ1-2,TRBV15,.,CATSSRTSTYGYTF,TGTGCCACCAGCTCTCGGACCAGTACCTATGGCTACACCTTC
.,TRBJ1-4,TRBV20-1,.,CSARATRKLFF,TGCAGTGCTAGGGCGACGAGAAAACTGTTTTTT
.,TRBJ2-7,TRBV28,.,CASSFGFGEQYF,TGTGCCAGCAGTTTTGGATTCGGCGAGCAGTACTTC
many,TRBJ1-1,TRBV13,TRBD1,CASSLGPRGPRPF,TGTGCCAGCAGCTTAGGCCCCAGGGGGCCTCGCCCCTTT
once,TRBJ2-7,TRBV5-1,TRBD2,CASSLASRLAGVGYEQYF,TGCGCCAGCAGCTTGGCCTCGCGACTAGCGGGAGTTGGGTACGAGCAGTACTTC
.,TRBJ1-1,TRBV7-2,.,CASSGGRQINTEAFF,TGTGCCAGCAGCGGAGGGCGACAGATTAACACTGAAGCTTTCTTT
.,TRBJ1-5,TRBV29-1,.,CSLDRGSNQPQHF,TGCAGCTTGGATCGGGGTAGCAATCAGCCCCAGCATTTT
once,TRBJ1-1,TRBV10-2,.,CASSDVGREAEAFF,TGCGCCAGCAGCGACGTGGGACGCGAGGCGGAAGCTTTCTTT
.,TRBJ1-6,TRBV7-3,.,CASSSGSSPLHF,TGTGCCAGCTCGAGCGGGAGTTCACCCCTCCACTTT
many,TRBJ2-2,TRBV10-3,TRBD2,CAIGGRATGELFF,TGTGCCATCGGCGGGAGGGCAACCGGGGAGCTGTTTTTT
.,TRBJ1-3,TRBV2,.,CASHGGTIYF,TGTGCCAGCCACGGGGGCACCATATATTTT
few,TRBJ1-1,TRBV28,.,CASSLKHPEDTEAFF,TGTGCCAGCAGTTTAAAACACCCTGAGGACACTGAAGCTTTCTTT
.,TRBJ2-5,TRBV2,.,CASSENSVQETQYF,TGTGCCAGCAGTGAAAACAGCGTACAAGAGACCCAGTACTTC
.,TRBJ1-2,TRBV11-2,.,CASSLERVEGYTF,TGTGCCAGCAGCTTAGAACGGGTCGAGGGCTACACCTTC
.,TRBJ1-2,TRBV19,.,CASSGVMDYGYTF,TGTGCCAGTAGTGGGGTGATGGACTATGGCTACACCTTC
few,TRBJ2-5,TRBV28,.,CASSSPREVGETQYF,TGTGCCAGCAGTTCCCCCCGGGAAGTCGGGGAGACCCAGTACTTC
many,TRBJ2-5,TRBV7-2,.,CASSLDRKETQYF,TGTGCCAGCAGTTTGGACAGAAAAGAGACCCAGTACTTC
many,TRBJ1-2,TRBV4-1,.,CASSLSGGGFGYTF,TGCGCCAGCAGCCTTTCCGGCGGGGGGTTTGGCTACACCTTC
many,TRBJ2-5,TRBV4-1,TRBD2,CASSRGPTSGSSETQYF,TGCGCCAGCAGCCGAGGACCGACTAGCGGGAGTAGCGAGACCCAGTACTTC
many,TRBJ2-7,TRBV5-1,TRBD2,CASSLVLAGGSAYEQYF,TGCGCCAGCAGCTTGGTACTAGCGGGAGGTTCAGCTTACGAGCAGTACTTC
.,TRBJ2-5,TRBV29-1,.,CSVDPGRMQETQYF,TGCAGCGTTGACCCGGGACGGATGCAAGAGACCCAGTACTTC
few,TRBJ2-5,TRBV29-1,.,CSVPTDQETQYF,TGCAGCGTTCCGACGGATCAAGAGACCCAGTACTTC
.,TRBJ2-6,TRBV19,TRBD1,CASSIGQGYSGANVLTF,TGTGCCAGTAGTATTGGACAGGGGTACTCTGGGGCCAACGTCCTGACTTTC
many,TRBJ1-5,TRBV4-2,.,CASSQDRATDQPQHF,TGTGCCAGCAGCCAAGACAGGGCAACGGACCAGCCCCAGCATTTT
.,TRBJ2-1,TRBV11-1,.,CASSLTLNHHEQFF,TGTGCCAGCAGCTTAACACTCAACCACCATGAGCAGTTCTTC
once,TRBJ2-5,TRBV20-1,.,CSAGVRRVGETQYF,TGCAGTGCGGGAGTTAGGCGGGTTGGGGAGACCCAGTACTTC
.,TRBJ1-3,TRBV29-1,.,CSVYDRGNTIYF,TGCAGCGTTTACGACAGGGGAAACACCATATATTTT
.,TRBJ1-1,TRBV25-1,.,CARLGTYSQAFF,TGTGCTAGACTCGGGACCTATTCCCAGGCTTTCTTT
many,TRBJ1-1,TRBV6-5,.,CASRPGLNTEAFF,TGTGCCAGCAGACCGGGGTTGAACACTGAAGCTTTCTTT
.,TRBJ2-7,TRBV7-9,.,CASSQARTQVEQYF,TGTGCCAGCAGCCAAGCCCGCACACAGGTCGAGCAGTACTTC